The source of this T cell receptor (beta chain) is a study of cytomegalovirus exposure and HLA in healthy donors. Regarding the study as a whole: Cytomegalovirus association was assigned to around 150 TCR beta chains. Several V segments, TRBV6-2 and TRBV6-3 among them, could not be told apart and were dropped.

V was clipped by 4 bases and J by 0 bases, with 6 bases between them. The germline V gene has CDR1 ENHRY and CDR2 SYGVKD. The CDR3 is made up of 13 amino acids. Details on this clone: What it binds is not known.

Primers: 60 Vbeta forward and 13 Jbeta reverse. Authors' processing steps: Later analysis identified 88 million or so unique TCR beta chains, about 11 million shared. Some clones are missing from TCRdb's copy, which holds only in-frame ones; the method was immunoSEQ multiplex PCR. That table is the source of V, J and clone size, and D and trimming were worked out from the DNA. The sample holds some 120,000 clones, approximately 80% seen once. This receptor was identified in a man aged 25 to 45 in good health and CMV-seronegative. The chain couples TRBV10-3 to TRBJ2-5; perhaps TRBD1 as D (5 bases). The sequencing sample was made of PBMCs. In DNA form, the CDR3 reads TGTGCCATCAGTGGACAGAACCAAGAGACCCAGTACTTC. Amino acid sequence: CAISGQNQETQYF.